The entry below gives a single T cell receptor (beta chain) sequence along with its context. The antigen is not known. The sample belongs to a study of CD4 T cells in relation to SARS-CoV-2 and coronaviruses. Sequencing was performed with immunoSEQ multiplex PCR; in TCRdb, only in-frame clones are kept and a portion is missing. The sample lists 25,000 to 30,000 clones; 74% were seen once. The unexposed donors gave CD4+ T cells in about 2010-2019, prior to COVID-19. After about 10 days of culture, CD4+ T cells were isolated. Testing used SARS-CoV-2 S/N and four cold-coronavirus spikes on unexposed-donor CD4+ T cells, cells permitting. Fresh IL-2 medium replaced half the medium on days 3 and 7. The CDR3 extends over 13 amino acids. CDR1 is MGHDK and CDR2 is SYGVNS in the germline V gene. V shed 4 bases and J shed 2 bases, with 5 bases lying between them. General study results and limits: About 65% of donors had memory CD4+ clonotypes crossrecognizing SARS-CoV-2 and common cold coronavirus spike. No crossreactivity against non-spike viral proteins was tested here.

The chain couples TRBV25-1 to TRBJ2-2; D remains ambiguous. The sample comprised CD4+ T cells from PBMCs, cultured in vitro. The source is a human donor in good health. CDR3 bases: TGTGCCAGCAGTGCCAGAAACACCGGGGAGCTGTTTTTT. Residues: CASSARNTGELFF.